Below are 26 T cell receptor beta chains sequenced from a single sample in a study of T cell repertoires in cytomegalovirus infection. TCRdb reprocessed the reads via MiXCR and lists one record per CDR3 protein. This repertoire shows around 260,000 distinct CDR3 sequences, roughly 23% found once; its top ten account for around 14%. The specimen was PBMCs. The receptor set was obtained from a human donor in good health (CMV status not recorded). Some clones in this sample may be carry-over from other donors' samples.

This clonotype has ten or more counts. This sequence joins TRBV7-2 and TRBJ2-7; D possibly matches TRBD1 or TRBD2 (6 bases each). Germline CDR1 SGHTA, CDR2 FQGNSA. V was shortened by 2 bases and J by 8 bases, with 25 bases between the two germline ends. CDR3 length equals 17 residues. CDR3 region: CASSLRSPGTGGVQQYF. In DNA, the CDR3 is TGTGCCAGCAGCTTAAGGTCCCCCGGGACTGGGGGCGTTCAGCAGTACTTC.

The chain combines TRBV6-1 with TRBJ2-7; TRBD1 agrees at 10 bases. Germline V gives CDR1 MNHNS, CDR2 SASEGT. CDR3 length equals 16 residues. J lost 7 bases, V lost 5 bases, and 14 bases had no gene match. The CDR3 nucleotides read TGTGCCAGCAGTAAGCCACGGGACAGGGGAAGGGGAGAGCAGTACTTC. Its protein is CASSKPRDRGRGEQYF.

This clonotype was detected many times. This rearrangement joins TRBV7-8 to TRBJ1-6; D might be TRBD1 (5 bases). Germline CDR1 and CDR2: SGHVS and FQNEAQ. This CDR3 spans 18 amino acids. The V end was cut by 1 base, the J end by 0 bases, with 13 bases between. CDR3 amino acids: CASSLGVAGSSYNSPLHF. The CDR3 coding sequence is TGTGCCAGCAGCTTAGGGGTGGCAGGGAGCTCCTATAATTCACCCCTCCACTTT.

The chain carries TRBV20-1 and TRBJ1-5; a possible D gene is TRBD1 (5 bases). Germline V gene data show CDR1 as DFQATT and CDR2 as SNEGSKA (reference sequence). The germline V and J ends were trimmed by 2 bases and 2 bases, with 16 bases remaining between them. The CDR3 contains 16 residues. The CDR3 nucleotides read TGCAGTGCTAGATCTGCTCAGGGAGATGGCAATCAGCCCCAGCATTTT. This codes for CSARSAQGDGNQPQHF.

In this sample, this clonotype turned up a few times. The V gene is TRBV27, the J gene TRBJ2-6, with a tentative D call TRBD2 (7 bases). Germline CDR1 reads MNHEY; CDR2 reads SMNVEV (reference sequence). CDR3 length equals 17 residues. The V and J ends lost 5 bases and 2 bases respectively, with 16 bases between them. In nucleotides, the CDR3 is TGTGCCAGCAGTAGCCCCAGGGGAGGGCCTGGGGCCAACGTCCTGACTTTC. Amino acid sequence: CASSSPRGGPGANVLTF.

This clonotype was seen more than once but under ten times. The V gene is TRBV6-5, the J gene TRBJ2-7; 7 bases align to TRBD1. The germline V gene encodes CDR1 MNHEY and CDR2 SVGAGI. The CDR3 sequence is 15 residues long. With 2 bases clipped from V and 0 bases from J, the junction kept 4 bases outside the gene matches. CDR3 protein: CASSYGTVPSYEQYF. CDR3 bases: TGTGCCAGCAGTTACGGGACAGTTCCCTCCTACGAGCAGTACTTC.

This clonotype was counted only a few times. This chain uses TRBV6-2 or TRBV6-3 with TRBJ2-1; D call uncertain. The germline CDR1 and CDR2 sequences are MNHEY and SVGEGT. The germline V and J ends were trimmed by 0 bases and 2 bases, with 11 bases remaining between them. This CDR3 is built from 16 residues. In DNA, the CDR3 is TGTGCCAGCAGTTACTCGCTCGGGTCGCCCTACAATGAGCAGTTCTTC. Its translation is CASSYSLGSPYNEQFF.

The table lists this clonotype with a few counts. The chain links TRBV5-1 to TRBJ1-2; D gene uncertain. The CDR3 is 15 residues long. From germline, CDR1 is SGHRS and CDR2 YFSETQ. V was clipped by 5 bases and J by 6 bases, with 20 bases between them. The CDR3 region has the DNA TGCGCCAGCAGACCCGCTAGCGGAGGAGGCAATGGCTACACCTTC. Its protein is CASRPASGGGNGYTF. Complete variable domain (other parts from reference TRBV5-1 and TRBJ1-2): KAGVTQTPRYLIKTRGQQVTLSCSPISGHRSVSWYQQTPGQGLQFLFEYFSETQRNKGNFPGRFSGRQFSNSRSEMNVSTLELGDSALYLCASRPASGGGNGYTFGSGTRLTVV.

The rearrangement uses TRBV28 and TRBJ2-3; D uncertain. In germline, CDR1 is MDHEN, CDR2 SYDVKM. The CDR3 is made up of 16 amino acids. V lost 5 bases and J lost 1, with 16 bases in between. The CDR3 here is CASSLPGLSGTDTQYF. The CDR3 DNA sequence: TGTGCCAGCAGTCTCCCTGGGCTGTCTGGCACAGATACGCAGTATTTT.

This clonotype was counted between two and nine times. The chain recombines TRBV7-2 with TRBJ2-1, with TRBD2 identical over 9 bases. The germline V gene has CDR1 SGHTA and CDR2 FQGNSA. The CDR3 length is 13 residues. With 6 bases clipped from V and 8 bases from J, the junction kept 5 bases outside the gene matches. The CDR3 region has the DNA TGTGCCAGCAGGCTAGCGGGGAGGGATGAGCAGTTCTTC. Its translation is CASRLAGRDEQFF.

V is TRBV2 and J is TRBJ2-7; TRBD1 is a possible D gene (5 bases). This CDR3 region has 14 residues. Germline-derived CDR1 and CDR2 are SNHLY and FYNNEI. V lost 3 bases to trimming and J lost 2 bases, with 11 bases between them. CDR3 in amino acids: CASSDWTNTYEQYF. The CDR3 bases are TGTGCCAGCAGTGATTGGACAAATACCTACGAGCAGTACTTC.

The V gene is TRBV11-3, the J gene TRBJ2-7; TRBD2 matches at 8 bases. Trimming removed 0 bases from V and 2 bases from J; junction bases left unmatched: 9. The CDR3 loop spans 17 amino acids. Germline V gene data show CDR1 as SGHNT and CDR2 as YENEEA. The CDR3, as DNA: TGTGCCAGCAGCTTAGATTCGGGCGGGAGGACCCCCTACGAGCAGTACGTC. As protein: CASSLDSGGRTPYEQYV.

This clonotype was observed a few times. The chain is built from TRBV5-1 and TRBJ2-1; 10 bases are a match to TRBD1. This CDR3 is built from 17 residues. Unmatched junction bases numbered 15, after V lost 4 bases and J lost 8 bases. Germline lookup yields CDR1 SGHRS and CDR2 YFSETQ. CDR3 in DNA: TGCGCCAGCAGCGCCACCGTCGGGACAGGGGCTTTGGATGAGCAGTTCTTC. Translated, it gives CASSATVGTGALDEQFF.

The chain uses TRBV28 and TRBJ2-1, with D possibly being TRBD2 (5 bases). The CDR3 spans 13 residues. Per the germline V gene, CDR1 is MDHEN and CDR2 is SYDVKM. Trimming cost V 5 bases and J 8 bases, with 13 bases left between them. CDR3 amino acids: CASSNGPRDEQFF. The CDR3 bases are TGTGCCAGCAGTAATGGTCCGAGGGATGAGCAGTTCTTC.

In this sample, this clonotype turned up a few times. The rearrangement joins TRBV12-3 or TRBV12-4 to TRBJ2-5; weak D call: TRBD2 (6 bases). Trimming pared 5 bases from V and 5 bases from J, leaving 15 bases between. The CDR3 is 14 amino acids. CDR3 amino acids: CASSRDFGSETQYF. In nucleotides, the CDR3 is TGTGCCAGCAGTCGGGACTTCGGATCCGAGACCCAGTACTTC.

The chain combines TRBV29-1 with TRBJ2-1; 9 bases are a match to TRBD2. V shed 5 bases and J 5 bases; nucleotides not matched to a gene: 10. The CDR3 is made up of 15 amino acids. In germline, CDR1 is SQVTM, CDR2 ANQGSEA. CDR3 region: CSVRISGSNDNEQFF. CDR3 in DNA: TGCAGCGTTCGGATTAGCGGGAGTAACGACAATGAGCAGTTCTTC.

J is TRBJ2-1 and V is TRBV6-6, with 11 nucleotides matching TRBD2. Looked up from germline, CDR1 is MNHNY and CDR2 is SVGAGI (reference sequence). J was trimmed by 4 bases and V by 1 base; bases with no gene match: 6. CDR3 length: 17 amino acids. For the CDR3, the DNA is TGTGCCAGCAGTTACTATTTGGGACTAGCGGATTACAATGAGCAGTTCTTC. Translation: CASSYYLGLADYNEQFF.

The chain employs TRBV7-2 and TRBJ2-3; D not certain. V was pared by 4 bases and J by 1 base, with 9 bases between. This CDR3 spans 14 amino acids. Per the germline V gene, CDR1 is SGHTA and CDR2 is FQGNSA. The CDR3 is CASSSAPGTDTQYF. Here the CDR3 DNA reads TGTGCCAGCAGCTCCGCCCCAGGCACAGATACGCAGTATTTT. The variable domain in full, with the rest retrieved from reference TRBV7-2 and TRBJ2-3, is GAGVSQSPSNKVTEKGKDVELRCDPISGHTALYWYRQSLGQGLEFLIYFQGNSAPDKSGLPSDRFSAERTGGSVSTLTIQRTQQEDSAVYLCASSSAPGTDTQYFGPGTRLTVL.

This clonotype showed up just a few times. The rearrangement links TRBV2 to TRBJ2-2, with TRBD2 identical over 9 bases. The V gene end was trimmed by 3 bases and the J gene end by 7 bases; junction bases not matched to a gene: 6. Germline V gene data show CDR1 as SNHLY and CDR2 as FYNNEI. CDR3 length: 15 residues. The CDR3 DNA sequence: TGTGCCAGCAGTGAGAGTAGCGGGAGCATCGGGGAGCTGTTTTTT. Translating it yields CASSESSGSIGELFF.

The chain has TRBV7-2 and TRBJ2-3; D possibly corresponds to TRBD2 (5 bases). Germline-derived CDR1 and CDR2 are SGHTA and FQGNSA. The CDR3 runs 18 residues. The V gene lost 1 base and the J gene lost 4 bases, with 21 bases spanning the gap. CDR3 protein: CASSLEVEASWKPDTQYF. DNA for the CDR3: TGTGCCAGCAGCTTAGAGGTTGAGGCTAGCTGGAAACCAGATACGCAGTATTTT.

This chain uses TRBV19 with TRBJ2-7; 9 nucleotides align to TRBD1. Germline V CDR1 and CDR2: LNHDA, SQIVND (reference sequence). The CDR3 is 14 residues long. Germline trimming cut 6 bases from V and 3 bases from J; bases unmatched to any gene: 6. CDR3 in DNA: TGTGCCAGTAGACGGGACAGGGTTTTCTACGAGCAGTACTTC. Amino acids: CASRRDRVFYEQYF.

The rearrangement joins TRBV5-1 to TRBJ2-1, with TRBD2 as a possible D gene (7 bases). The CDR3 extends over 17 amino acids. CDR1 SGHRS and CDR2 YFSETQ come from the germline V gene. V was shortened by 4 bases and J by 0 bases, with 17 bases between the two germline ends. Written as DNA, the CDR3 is TGCGCCAGCAGCCCGGGGGGCTGGGCGAACTCCTACAATGAGCAGTTCTTC. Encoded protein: CASSPGGWANSYNEQFF.

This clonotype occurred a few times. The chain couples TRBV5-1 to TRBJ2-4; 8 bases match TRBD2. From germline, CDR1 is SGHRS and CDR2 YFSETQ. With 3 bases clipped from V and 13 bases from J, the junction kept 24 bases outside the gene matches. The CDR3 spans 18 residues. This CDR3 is CASSSGPPWAGGLSIQYF. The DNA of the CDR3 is TGCGCCAGCAGCTCCGGACCCCCTTGGGCGGGGGGCCTTTCAATCCAGTACTTC.

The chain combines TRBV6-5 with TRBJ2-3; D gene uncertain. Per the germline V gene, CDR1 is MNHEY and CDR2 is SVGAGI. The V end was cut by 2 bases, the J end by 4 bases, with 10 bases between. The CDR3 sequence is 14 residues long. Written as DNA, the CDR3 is TGTGCCAGCAGTTACAGGGATAATCCAGATACGCAGTATTTT. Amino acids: CASSYRDNPDTQYF.

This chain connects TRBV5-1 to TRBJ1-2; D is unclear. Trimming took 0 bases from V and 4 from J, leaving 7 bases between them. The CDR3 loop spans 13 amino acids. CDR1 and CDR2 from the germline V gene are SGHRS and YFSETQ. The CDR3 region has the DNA TGCGCCAGCAGCTTGGATACAACCTATGGCTACACCTTC. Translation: CASSLDTTYGYTF.

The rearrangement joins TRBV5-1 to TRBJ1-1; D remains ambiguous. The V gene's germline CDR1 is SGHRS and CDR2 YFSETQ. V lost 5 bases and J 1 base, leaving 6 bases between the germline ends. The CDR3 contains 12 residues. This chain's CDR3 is CASRSQNTEAFF. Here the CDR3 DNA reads TGCGCCAGCAGGTCGCAGAACACTGAAGCTTTCTTT. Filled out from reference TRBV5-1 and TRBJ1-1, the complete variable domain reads KAGVTQTPRYLIKTRGQQVTLSCSPISGHRSVSWYQQTPGQGLQFLFEYFSETQRNKGNFPGRFSGRQFSNSRSEMNVSTLELGDSALYLCASRSQNTEAFFGQGTRLTVV.